This T cell receptor (beta chain) stems from a study of blood T cell repertoires in COVID-19. Across the study: There were acute and convalescent COVID-19 samples, and they came from the United States, Italy and Spain. T cells, B-cell-depleted T cells, or PBMCs supplied cDNA or gDNA.

Trimming cost V 3 bases and J 2 bases; bases outside gene matches: 3. CDR1 SEHNR and CDR2 FQNEAQ come from the germline V gene (reference sequence). The CDR3 totals 15 residues. TCRdb keeps only in-frame clones here, not all; method: immunoSEQ multiplex PCR. Of about 200,000 clones listed, about three quarters were seen once; the top ten hold approximately 6.6%. The genes are TRBV7-9 and TRBJ1-3; TRBD1 aligns across 8 bases. The receptor was derived from a woman in her 70s with acute or convalescent COVID-19. The sequenced material came from peripheral blood. For the CDR3, the DNA is TGTGCCAGCAGCTTTCAGGGGGCGACTGGAAACACCATATATTTT. Translation: CASSFQGATGNTIYF.